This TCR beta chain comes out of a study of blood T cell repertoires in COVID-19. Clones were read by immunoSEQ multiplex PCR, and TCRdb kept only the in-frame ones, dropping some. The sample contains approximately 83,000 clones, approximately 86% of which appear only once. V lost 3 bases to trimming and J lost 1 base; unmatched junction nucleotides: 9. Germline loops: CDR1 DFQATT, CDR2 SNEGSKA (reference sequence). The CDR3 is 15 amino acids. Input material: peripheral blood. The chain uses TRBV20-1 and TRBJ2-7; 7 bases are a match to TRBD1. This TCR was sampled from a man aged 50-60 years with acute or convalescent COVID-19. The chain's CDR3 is CSASPLDRVSYEQYF. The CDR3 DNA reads TGCAGTGCTAGTCCCCTCGACAGGGTATCCTACGAGCAGTACTTC.